This is a list of T cell receptor beta chains from one sample in a study of OX40 agonist ivuxolimab in advanced cancers. Only in-frame clones appear in the TCRdb table, and some are missing; sequencing was by immunoSEQ multiplex PCR. This table holds under 80,000 clones, 88% found once. The sequencing used CD4+ or CD8+ T cells sorted from blood, collected in a trial of the OX40 agonist ivuxolimab. Every receptor here comes from an adult with an advanced solid tumor such as melanoma, head and neck, liver or kidney cancer. Each CDR3 is given without its conserved first and last residue. Fields, in order: V gene, J gene, CDR3 protein.

TRBV28	TRBJ2-1	ASRPTGLGSEQF
TRBV7-2	TRBJ2-7	ASSATGTSVYEQY
TRBV18	TRBJ2-7	ASLRDGTHEQY
TRBV4-1	TRBJ1-1	ASSQPRAF
TRBV5-4	TRBJ2-1	ASSLWGAGQF
TRBV19	TRBJ2-7	ASMDRAGSYEQY
TRBV7-9	TRBJ2-7	ASSFGQVKDYEQY
TRBV11-2	TRBJ1-1	ASSLDRNTEAF
TRBV30	TRBJ1-5	AWSAPVLGGQPQH
TRBV7-9	TRBJ2-5	ASSQGQGTGETQY
TRBV5-5	TRBJ2-5	ASSRSTGGETQY
TRBV5-1	TRBJ2-2	ASSSTQTNTGELF
TRBV14	TRBJ2-2	ASSQSGAANTGELF
TRBV9	TRBJ1-2	ASTTGGGYGYT
TRBV5-6	TRBJ1-3	ASSFPRGGPSGNTIY
TRBV18	TRBJ2-5	ASSPGAGDHQETQY
TRBV15	TRBJ2-7	ATSRDTGSYEQY
TRBV19	TRBJ2-1	ASTPGGPYNEQF
TRBV2	TRBJ2-2	ASSEIDGDTGELF
TRBV7-2	TRBJ2-1	ASSSGSGAYNEQF
TRBV7-6	TRBJ1-2	ASSSGTGVYGYT
TRBV29-1	TRBJ2-5	SVEERQRKETQY
TRBV9	TRBJ2-3	ASSAGTSASTDTQY
TRBV5-1	TRBJ2-7	ASSLVGYGSYEQY
TRBV27	TRBJ1-3	ASGFTGGRGNTIY
TRBV5-5	TRBJ1-1	ASSSFRDRTSTEAF
TRBV20-1	TRBJ2-7	SARYGGQY
TRBV5-4	TRBJ2-3	ASSPTGSTDTQY
TRBV2	TRBJ2-7	ASKYSPSYEQY
TRBV7-2	TRBJ2-3	ASSKTQGDTQY
TRBV28	TRBJ2-7	ASSPGGPREQY
TRBV7-9	TRBJ2-3	ASSLALGAVGTDTQY
TRBV6-6	TRBJ2-7	ASSPRTAYEQY
TRBV29-1	TRBJ2-3	SVVASGRTDTQY
TRBV7-3	TRBJ2-3	ASSLAGGSTDTQY
TRBV28	TRBJ2-6	ASSFPNSGANVLT
TRBV28	.	ASSLAGGIAYEQY
TRBV11-2	TRBJ2-5	ASSLNRGFSETQY
TRBV5-4	TRBJ2-1	ASSSGTYNEQF
TRBV13	TRBJ1-4	ASSGGMRINEKLF
TRBV6-1	TRBJ1-1	ASRAGWNTEAF
TRBV7-3	TRBJ2-7	ASGHSRDREAYEQY
TRBV30	TRBJ1-5	AWKQSGNQPQH